Sequencing of this T cell receptor beta chain was carried out in a study of blood T cell repertoires in COVID-19. Study context: PBMCs, B-cell-depleted T cells, or T cells were the source of the cDNA or gDNA that made up the material.

Original data processing: Reference gene primer amplification yielded estimated nucleated cell counts. Generated by immunoSEQ multiplex PCR, the TCRdb table keeps only in-frame clones and is missing some. V, J and clone size are those of that table, while D and trimming were read from the DNA. The sample comprises around 180,000 clones, 80% to 90% of which are singletons, and about 10% rests with the top ten. The CDR3 covers 14 residues. Germline V gives CDR1 KGHDR, CDR2 SFDVKD. V lost 4 bases and J 3 bases, leaving 11 bases between the germline ends. This chain connects TRBV24-1 to TRBJ1-1, with a possible D match to TRBD1 (6 bases). The TCR sequence derives from a woman older than 75 with COVID-19, enrolled during active disease. The material sequenced was peripheral blood. This chain's CDR3 is CATSEGGDYTEAFF. CDR3 coding DNA: TGTGCCACCAGTGAAGGGGGGGACTACACTGAAGCTTTCTTT.